These 26 T cell receptor beta chains were all obtained from the same sample, sequenced in a study of shared T cell receptors in the human thymus (dated by TCRdb to about 2021). Library preparation was by the immunoSEQ multiplex PCR assay. The clones in this table, taken by TCRdb from immuneACCESS, are in-frame only. Not every clone is retained; where verified, under half of the shortfall comes from an unresolved V gene, and the cause of the rest is unknown. Counted in this sample were 450,000 to 650,000 clones; approximately 80% of them appeared once. More than 0.01% of the sample is in the top ten clones. The data were also submitted as part of a second study, on human thymus T cells.

The sequenced sample consisted of thymocytes. The receptor source for this set is a boy younger than two with a congenital heart defect. Donor details come from another sample of the same person, matched by shared clones.

The J gene is TRBJ2-7, the V gene TRBV10-1; weak D call: TRBD2 (6 bases). Trimming took 6 bases from V and 7 from J, leaving 16 bases between them. CDR3 size: 13 residues. CDR1 is WNHNN and CDR2 is SYGVQD in the germline V gene (reference sequence). The CDR3, as DNA: TGCGCCAGCAGCCCGGGGGAGTCTGAAGAGCAGTACTTC. As protein: CASSPGESEEQYF.

The chain combines TRBV11-1 with TRBJ2-7; no definite D call. Germline assignment: CDR1 SGHAT and CDR2 FQDESV (reference sequence). The V end lost 4 bases, the J end lost 7 bases, and 11 bases lay between the germline ends. The length of the CDR3 is 12 residues. The CDR3 here is CASSYPGLEQYF. The CDR3 nucleotides read TGTGCCAGCAGCTACCCTGGCCTGGAGCAGTACTTC.

The V and J genes are TRBV13 and TRBJ2-2, with TRBD1 identical over 7 bases. In germline, CDR1 is PRHDT, CDR2 FYEKMQ (reference sequence). Trimming at V came to 1 base and at J to 0 bases, leaving 17 bases not matched to a gene. The CDR3 loop spans 21 amino acids. The CDR3 protein is CASSLDHDRATRDPNTGELFF. The CDR3 DNA follows: TGTGCCAGCAGCTTAGATCACGACAGGGCGACCCGGGACCCGAACACCGGGGAGCTGTTTTTT. Together with reference TRBV13 and TRBJ2-2, the CDR3 gives the full variable domain: AAGVIQSPRHLIKEKRETATLKCYPIPRHDTVYWYQQGPGQDPQFLISFYEKMQSDKGSIPDRFSAQQFSDYHSELNMSSLELGDSALYFCASSLDHDRATRDPNTGELFFGEGSRLTVL.

The rearrangement links TRBV7-2 to TRBJ2-7; TRBD1 matches at 9 bases. J was trimmed by 0 bases and V by 1 base; bases with no gene match: 7. This CDR3 is 17 amino acids long. CDR1 and CDR2 from the germline V gene are SGHTA and FQGNSA. In DNA form, the CDR3 reads TGTGCCAGCAGCTTAGGGCAAACAGGGGGCCACTCCTACGAGCAGTACTTC. Its protein is CASSLGQTGGHSYEQYF.

This clone was detected a few times. The J gene is TRBJ1-2, the V gene TRBV7-6, with 11 nucleotides matching TRBD1. CDR1 is SGHVS, CDR2 FNYEAQ, per germline. V shed 5 bases and J 7 bases; nucleotides not matched to a gene: 3. This CDR3 has 13 amino acids. Here the CDR3 DNA reads TGTGCCAGCAGCCGGGGACAGGGGGGTGGCTACACCTTC. As protein: CASSRGQGGGYTF.

This chain connects TRBV7-8 to TRBJ2-1; possible D gene TRBD1, 5 bases. The germline gives CDR1 SGHVS, CDR2 FQNEAQ. Trimming pared 5 bases from V and 7 bases from J, leaving 12 bases between. The CDR3 is 13 residues long. The CDR3 here is CASSPRVCNEQFF. CDR3 coding DNA: TGTGCCAGCAGCCCCAGGGTTTGTAATGAGCAGTTCTTC.

The J gene is TRBJ2-7, the V gene TRBV5-6; D remains unclear. The germline CDR1 and CDR2 sequences are SGHDT and YYEEEE. The CDR3 runs to 14 residues. Trimming cost V 3 bases and J 6 bases, with 16 bases left between them. The CDR3 loop reads CASSSSGNSPEQYF. The CDR3, as DNA: TGTGCCAGCAGCTCCTCCGGTAACAGTCCCGAGCAGTACTTC.

This sequence joins TRBV7-2 and TRBJ1-2, with 11 bases matching TRBD1. V shed 4 bases and J 2 bases; nucleotides not matched to a gene: 3. The CDR3 length is 15 residues. Germline values: CDR1 SGHTA, CDR2 FQGNSA. In nucleotides, the CDR3 is TGTGCCAGCAGCTCGGGACAGGGGGTGAACTATGGCTACACCTTC. Translated: CASSSGQGVNYGYTF. The whole variable domain, remainder taken from reference TRBV7-2 and TRBJ1-2, is GAGVSQSPSNKVTEKGKDVELRCDPISGHTALYWYRQSLGQGLEFLIYFQGNSAPDKSGLPSDRFSAERTGGSVSTLTIQRTQQEDSAVYLCASSSGQGVNYGYTFGSGTRLTVV.

This chain uses TRBV5-4 with TRBJ2-7, with D possibly TRBD2 on 6 matching bases. V lost 3 bases to trimming and J lost 10 bases, with 20 bases between them. The CDR3 is 14 amino acids. CDR1 SGHNT and CDR2 YYREEE come from the germline V gene (reference sequence). As DNA, the CDR3 is TGTGCCAGCAGCTCGGGGGTCCATGGGAGCGACCAGTACTTC. Protein product: CASSSGVHGSDQYF.

The V gene is TRBV12-5, the J gene TRBJ2-2; D is possibly TRBD2 (5 bases). V was shortened by 1 base and J by 6 bases, with 15 bases between the two germline ends. The germline gives CDR1 LGHNT, CDR2 FRNRAP. The CDR3 contains 16 residues. The CDR3 is CASGLDPRGFAGELFF. The CDR3 DNA reads as TGTGCTAGTGGTTTGGACCCCCGGGGTTTTGCCGGGGAGCTGTTTTTT.

The chain combines TRBV29-1 with TRBJ2-1, with 8 positions matching TRBD2. CDR3 size: 19 residues. In germline, CDR1 is SQVTM, CDR2 ANQGSEA. Trimming cost V 5 bases and J 0 bases; bases outside gene matches: 18. This chain's CDR3 is CSVRRARREAPLSYNEQFF. CDR3 nucleotide sequence: TGCAGCGTTCGCCGAGCTAGGCGGGAGGCTCCCCTCTCCTACAATGAGCAGTTCTTC.

The rearrangement uses TRBV7-9 and TRBJ1-1, with D uncertain. Trimming left V 5 bases short and J 11 bases short, with 15 bases between. The CDR3 has 12 residues. CDR1 is SEHNR and CDR2 is FQNEAQ in the germline V gene (reference sequence). The CDR3 DNA sequence: TGTGCCAGCAGCCAATGGGCACCGCCGGCTTTCTTT. Its protein is CASSQWAPPAFF.

The chain has TRBV28 and TRBJ2-6; D gene uncertain. Germline V lookup: CDR1 MDHEN, CDR2 SYDVKM. V was pared by 2 bases and J by 4 bases, with 9 bases between. CDR3 length equals 15 residues. The CDR3 DNA reads TGTGCCAGCAGTTTAGGGCTCAACGGGGCCAACGTCCTGACTTTC. Translating it yields CASSLGLNGANVLTF. The full variable domain, rest sourced from reference TRBV28 and TRBJ2-6, is DVKVTQSSRYLVKRTGEKVFLECVQDMDHENMFWYRQDPGLGLRLIYFSYDVKMKEKGDIPEGYSVSREKKERFSLILESASTNQTSMYLCASSLGLNGANVLTFGAGSRLTVL.

The CDR3 is CASSSGGYQETQYF. The CDR3 DNA sequence: TGTGCCAGCAGCTCCGGAGGGTACCAAGAGACCCAGTACTTC. The chain combines TRBV7-2 with TRBJ2-5; tentative D call: TRBD2 (6 bases). This CDR3 spans 14 amino acids. Between the trimmed V and J ends, which lost 4 bases and 0 bases, there was a span of 9 bases. Per the germline V gene, CDR1 is SGHTA and CDR2 is FQGNSA.

This clone was detected only once. V and J are TRBV5-1 and TRBJ2-2; a possible D gene is TRBD2 (6 bases). The germline V gene has CDR1 SGHRS and CDR2 YFSETQ. With 2 bases removed from V and 6 bases from J, the gap between germline ends came to 14 bases. The CDR3 consists of 15 residues. The CDR3, as DNA: TGCGCCAGCAGCTTACCGGGAGAAGGGGCCGGGGAGCTGTTTTTT. The encoded protein is CASSLPGEGAGELFF.

V and J are TRBV7-9 and TRBJ2-1; TRBD2 agrees at 12 bases. The germline gives CDR1 SEHNR, CDR2 FQNEAQ (reference sequence). There are 18 residues in the CDR3. J gave up 5 bases and V 5 bases, and 13 bases lay outside the gene matches. The CDR3 DNA reads as TGTGCCAGCAGCCCTAGCGGGAGGGCCAACCTGATCGACAATGAGCAGTTCTTC. It codes for CASSPSGRANLIDNEQFF.

CDR3 amino acids: CASSRDRGCEQYF. The CDR3 DNA sequence: TGTGCCAGCAGTCGGGACAGGGGGTGCGAGCAGTACTTC. The V call is TRBV6-5, the J call TRBJ2-7; 11 nucleotides agree with TRBD1. The CDR3 is made up of 13 amino acids. The V gene's germline CDR1 is MNHEY and CDR2 SVGAGI. The ends lost 5 bases at V and 6 bases at J; junction bases unmatched: 3.

The chain joins TRBV2 to TRBJ1-3; no reliable D call. V was trimmed by 2 bases and J by 4 bases, leaving 15 bases between them. The CDR3 spans 16 residues. CDR1 and CDR2 (germline): SNHLY, FYNNEI. The CDR3 loop reads CASSELLAAAGNTIYF. In DNA, the CDR3 is TGTGCCAGCAGTGAACTTTTAGCAGCCGCAGGAAACACCATATATTTT.

The V gene is TRBV5-6, the J gene TRBJ2-2, with a weak D call TRBD2 (5 bases). Germline assignment: CDR1 SGHDT and CDR2 YYEEEE. Trimming left V 0 bases short and J 5 bases short, with 11 bases between. There are 15 residues in the CDR3. CDR3 residues: CASSLAGWVTGELFF. In DNA, the CDR3 is TGTGCCAGCAGCTTGGCGGGATGGGTGACCGGGGAGCTGTTTTTT.

The chain recombines TRBV7-6 with TRBJ2-1, with 10 bases lining up with TRBD2. V lost 6 bases, J lost 7 bases, and 18 bases stayed unmatched. The germline V gene encodes CDR1 SGHVS and CDR2 FNYEAQ. This CDR3 is 18 amino acids long. This CDR3 is CASSKTSGPIPKVNEQFF. In DNA, the CDR3 is TGTGCCAGCAGTAAGACTAGCGGGCCCATCCCCAAAGTAAATGAGCAGTTCTTC. The entire variable domain, with the rest obtained from reference TRBV7-6 and TRBJ2-1, is as follows: GAGVSQSPRYKVTKRGQDVALRCDPISGHVSLYWYRQALGQGPEFLTYFNYEAQQDKSGLPNDRFSAERPEGSISTLTIQRTEQRDSAMYRCASSKTSGPIPKVNEQFFGPGTRLTVL.

The chain joins TRBV9 to TRBJ1-2, with 9 bases that match TRBD1. Looked up from germline, CDR1 is SGDLS and CDR2 is YYNGEE. The CDR3 extends over 15 amino acids. V gave up 0 bases and J gave up 8 bases; unmatched junction bases: 8. CDR3 sequence (DNA): TGTGCCAGCAGCGTAGCGAGGGACAGGGTCAACGGCTACACCTTC. It is translated as CASSVARDRVNGYTF. The full variable domain, rest sourced from reference TRBV9 and TRBJ1-2, is DSGVTQTPKHLITATGQRVTLRCSPRSGDLSVYWYQQSLDQGLQFLIQYYNGEERAKGNILERFSAQQFPDLHSELNLSSLELGDSALYFCASSVARDRVNGYTFGSGTRLTVV.

V and J are TRBV7-3 and TRBJ2-1, with 11 positions matching TRBD1. This CDR3 contains 20 residues. Germline CDR1 is SGHTA and CDR2 is FQGTGA. V dropped 0 bases and J dropped 0; count of bases not matched to a gene: 10. The CDR3 bases are TGTGCCAGCAGCTTAACTAGGACAGGGGGCCGGAGGTACTCCTACAATGAGCAGTTCTTC. Translation gives CASSLTRTGGRRYSYNEQFF.

This clone was observed a handful of times. V gene TRBV27 combines with J gene TRBJ1-5; possibly TRBD1 for D (6 bases). Germline loops: CDR1 MNHEY, CDR2 SMNVEV (reference sequence). V gave up 4 bases and J gave up 0 bases, with 10 bases separating them. This CDR3 comprises 15 residues. The DNA of the CDR3 is TGTGCCAGCAGTTCCGACAGGTCTAGCAATCAGCCCCAGCATTTT. Protein: CASSSDRSSNQPQHF.

The chain employs TRBV6-5 and TRBJ2-7; 7 nucleotides line up with TRBD1. CDR1 and CDR2 (germline): MNHEY, SVGAGI. J was trimmed by 7 bases and V by 6 bases; bases with no gene match: 6. The CDR3 is made up of 12 amino acids. CDR3 protein: CASRKQGREQYF. The CDR3 DNA reads as TGTGCCAGCAGAAAACAGGGGCGAGAGCAGTACTTC.

The chain uses TRBV5-4 and TRBJ2-1; no definite D call. Germline V gene lookup returns CDR1 SGHNT and CDR2 YYREEE (reference sequence). Trimming took 4 bases from V and 0 from J, leaving 11 bases between them. The CDR3 consists of 15 residues. CDR3 sequence reads: CASSADGRSYNEQFF. The CDR3 DNA reads TGTGCCAGCAGCGCTGATGGGCGCTCCTACAATGAGCAGTTCTTC.

The V call is TRBV7-8, the J call TRBJ2-2, with TRBD2 as a possible D gene (6 bases). The CDR3 totals 17 residues. Trimming removed 5 bases from V and 3 bases from J, with 19 bases in between. CDR1 is SGHVS, CDR2 FQNEAQ, per germline. CDR3 loop: CASSPPGLGGDTGELFF. The CDR3, as DNA: TGTGCCAGCAGCCCACCAGGGTTGGGGGGTGACACCGGGGAGCTGTTTTTT.